This TCR beta chain derives from a study of T cells in Graves' hyperthyroidism and ophthalmopathy. On this clonotype itself: What it binds is unknown.

RNA transcripts provided the source from which TCR beta CDR3 regions were amplified. A set of HTBI primers served as the primers for a first-round RT-PCR of the TCR CDR3. TCRdb used MiXCR to reprocess the multiplex PCR reads, holding one entry per CDR3 protein. The table records a few hundred thousand distinct CDR3 sequences, 15% of them present only once. CDR1 is ENHRY and CDR2 is SYGVKD in the germline V gene. The trim removed 4 bases at V and 5 bases at J, leaving 8 bases unmatched. This CDR3 contains 15 residues. Study outcomes and limitations: Separation of ophthalmopathy from stable hyperthyroidism was achieved by a 13 V-J model.

A patient was excluded if there was uncontrolled infection, other autoimmune disease, pregnancy or lactation. The specimen was blood. This clonotype was sampled from a woman younger than 45 with Graves' hyperthyroidism. The J gene is TRBJ2-3, the V gene TRBV10-3; 8 bases fit TRBD2. The CDR3 loop is CAISAGGPSGDTQYF. CDR3 nucleotides: TGTGCCATCAGTGCGGGGGGGCCCTCGGGAGATACGCAGTATTTT.